The rows below give T cell receptor beta chains drawn from one sample of a study of OX40 agonist ivuxolimab in advanced cancers. Sequenced by immunoSEQ multiplex PCR; TCRdb stores in-frame clones only, minus some. This table holds over 50,000 clones, approximately 90% found once. The source material was CD4+ or CD8+ T cells sorted from blood, sampled in a trial of the OX40 agonist ivuxolimab. All receptors derive from an adult with an advanced solid tumor such as melanoma, head and neck, liver or kidney cancer. Both conserved end residues are part of each CDR3. Fields, in order: D gene, V gene, J gene, clone size, CDR3 protein, CDR3 DNA. The D gene is left open where the match is weak. Size tells how often a clone was seen (once, few, many) or the class of an expanded clone, and some rows leave it out.

d_call: -
v_call: TRBV10-3
j_call: TRBJ2-5
clone_size: -
cdr3_aa: CAIGHGGGETQYF
cdr3_nt: TGTGCCATAGGGCACGGGGGTGGGGAGACCCAGTACTTC

d_call: -
v_call: TRBV28
j_call: TRBJ1-1
clone_size: -
cdr3_aa: CASSLMSLMNTEAFF
cdr3_nt: TGTGCCAGCAGTTTGATGTCACTAATGAACACTGAAGCTTTCTTT

d_call: -
v_call: TRBV30
j_call: TRBJ1-1
clone_size: -
cdr3_aa: CAWCGGETGEAFF
cdr3_nt: TGTGCCTGGTGTGGGGGCGAAACAGGGGAAGCTTTCTTT

d_call: -
v_call: TRBV7-8
j_call: TRBJ1-2
clone_size: once
cdr3_aa: CASSLAGNYGYTF
cdr3_nt: TGTGCCAGCAGCTTAGCAGGGAACTATGGCTACACCTTC

d_call: TRBD1
v_call: TRBV25-1
j_call: TRBJ1-1
clone_size: -
cdr3_aa: CASSYTGGNTEAFF
cdr3_nt: TGTGCCAGCAGTTACACAGGGGGGAACACTGAAGCTTTCTTT

d_call: -
v_call: TRBV28
j_call: TRBJ1-2
clone_size: -
cdr3_aa: CASSFSPGTSNYGYTF
cdr3_nt: TGTGCCAGCAGTTTCTCGCCAGGGACCTCTAACTATGGCTACACCTTC

d_call: -
v_call: TRBV5-4
j_call: TRBJ2-7
clone_size: -
cdr3_aa: CASSSRGGPVYEQYF
cdr3_nt: TGTGCCAGCAGCTCGAGGGGTGGCCCGGTCTACGAGCAGTACTTC

d_call: -
v_call: TRBV15
j_call: TRBJ1-1
clone_size: few
cdr3_aa: CATSRQPNTEAFF
cdr3_nt: TGTGCCACCAGCAGACAACCGAACACTGAAGCTTTCTTT

d_call: -
v_call: TRBV10-3
j_call: TRBJ2-7
clone_size: -
cdr3_aa: CAIRGNGGPYEQYF
cdr3_nt: TGTGCCATCAGGGGGAACGGGGGCCCCTACGAGCAGTACTTC

d_call: -
v_call: TRBV27
j_call: TRBJ2-7
clone_size: few
cdr3_aa: CASSLSRGSAYEQYF
cdr3_nt: TGTGCCAGCAGTTTATCACGGGGGTCGGCCTACGAGCAGTACTTC

d_call: -
v_call: TRBV19
j_call: TRBJ1-1
clone_size: -
cdr3_aa: CASSIDLEYSEAFF
cdr3_nt: TGTGCCAGTAGTATAGATCTGGAGTACTCAGAAGCTTTCTTT

d_call: -
v_call: TRBV15
j_call: TRBJ1-5
clone_size: -
cdr3_aa: CATSNNRGGQPQHF
cdr3_nt: TGTGCCACCAGCAACAACCGAGGGGGTCAGCCCCAGCATTTT

d_call: TRBD2
v_call: TRBV7-9
j_call: TRBJ2-2
clone_size: -
cdr3_aa: CASSLGLAGANTGELFF
cdr3_nt: TGTGCCAGCAGCTTAGGTCTAGCGGGAGCGAACACCGGGGAGCTGTTTTTT

d_call: -
v_call: TRBV6-5
j_call: TRBJ2-7
clone_size: -
cdr3_aa: CASSYTGQAYEQYF
cdr3_nt: TGTGCCAGCAGTTATACGGGACAAGCCTACGAGCAGTACTTC

d_call: -
v_call: TRBV7-6
j_call: TRBJ1-4
clone_size: -
cdr3_aa: CASSEIGFEGRDNEKLFF
cdr3_nt: TGTGCCAGCAGCGAGATCGGGTTTGAGGGCAGAGATAATGAAAAACTGTTTTTT

d_call: -
v_call: TRBV4-1
j_call: TRBJ2-1
clone_size: medium-sized
cdr3_aa: CASSQLSSLGGEQFF
cdr3_nt: TGCGCCAGCAGCCAACTTTCTTCCTTGGGCGGTGAGCAGTTCTTC

d_call: -
v_call: TRBV7-8
j_call: TRBJ2-3
clone_size: -
cdr3_aa: CASSFGRLPGTDTQYF
cdr3_nt: TGTGCCAGCAGCTTTGGCAGACTCCCCGGCACAGATACGCAGTATTTT

d_call: -
v_call: TRBV19
j_call: TRBJ1-2
clone_size: few
cdr3_aa: CASTKATGVNYGYTF
cdr3_nt: TGTGCCAGCACGAAAGCTACGGGGGTTAACTATGGCTACACCTTC

d_call: -
v_call: TRBV4-1
j_call: TRBJ1-5
clone_size: -
cdr3_aa: CASSQDLQLEGNQPQHF
cdr3_nt: TGCGCCAGCAGCCAAGATCTGCAACTAGAAGGCAATCAGCCCCAGCATTTT

d_call: -
v_call: TRBV28
j_call: TRBJ2-1
clone_size: -
cdr3_aa: CASSLLNWGETYNEQFF
cdr3_nt: TGTGCCAGCAGCCTGCTAAACTGGGGGGAAACCTACAATGAGCAGTTCTTC

d_call: TRBD1
v_call: TRBV10-3
j_call: TRBJ1-1
clone_size: -
cdr3_aa: CAISEAQGAVTEAFF
cdr3_nt: TGTGCCATCAGTGAGGCCCAGGGGGCGGTGACTGAAGCTTTCTTT

d_call: TRBD2
v_call: TRBV29-1
j_call: TRBJ2-5
clone_size: -
cdr3_aa: CSGSGGREETQYF
cdr3_nt: TGCAGCGGTAGCGGGGGGCGCGAAGAGACCCAGTACTTC

d_call: TRBD2
v_call: TRBV4-2
j_call: TRBJ2-1
clone_size: -
cdr3_aa: CASSQTGTSGYNEQFF
cdr3_nt: TGTGCCAGCAGCCAAACCGGGACTAGCGGCTACAATGAGCAGTTCTTC

d_call: -
v_call: TRBV6-6
j_call: TRBJ1-2
clone_size: -
cdr3_aa: CASSYADSNYGYTF
cdr3_nt: TGTGCCAGCAGTTACGCGGACAGCAACTATGGCTACACCTTC

d_call: -
v_call: TRBV27
j_call: TRBJ1-5
clone_size: -
cdr3_aa: CASSPPGGQPQHF
cdr3_nt: TGTGCCAGCAGTCCGCCCGGGGGTCAGCCCCAGCATTTT

d_call: -
v_call: TRBV28
j_call: TRBJ1-3
clone_size: -
cdr3_aa: CASSPAGGRGNTIYF
cdr3_nt: TGTGCCAGCAGCCCGGCGGGGGGGAGAGGAAACACCATATATTTT

d_call: -
v_call: TRBV29-1
j_call: TRBJ2-1
clone_size: -
cdr3_aa: CSPLTGDYNEQFF
cdr3_nt: TGCAGCCCTCTCACCGGGGACTACAATGAGCAGTTCTTC

d_call: -
v_call: TRBV9
j_call: TRBJ1-2
clone_size: -
cdr3_aa: CASSVYKDGYTF
cdr3_nt: TGTGCCAGCAGCGTGTATAAGGATGGCTACACCTTC

d_call: -
v_call: TRBV4-2
j_call: TRBJ2-1
clone_size: -
cdr3_aa: CASSQDFEQFF
cdr3_nt: TGTGCCAGCAGCCAGGACTTTGAGCAGTTCTTC

d_call: -
v_call: TRBV6-1
j_call: TRBJ1-3
clone_size: -
cdr3_aa: CASRAWTAGNTIYF
cdr3_nt: TGTGCCAGCAGAGCTTGGACAGCTGGAAACACCATATATTTT

d_call: TRBD2
v_call: TRBV9
j_call: TRBJ2-1
clone_size: once
cdr3_aa: CASSVESGLADNEQFF
cdr3_nt: TGTGCCAGCAGCGTAGAATCAGGACTAGCGGATAATGAGCAGTTCTTC

d_call: -
v_call: TRBV19
j_call: TRBJ2-7
clone_size: -
cdr3_aa: CASSIDLGPYEQYF
cdr3_nt: TGTGCCAGTAGTATAGATCTAGGCCCCTACGAGCAGTACTTC

d_call: -
v_call: TRBV6-5
j_call: TRBJ2-3
clone_size: -
cdr3_aa: CASSFFGTDTQYF
cdr3_nt: TGTGCCAGCAGTTTCTTCGGCACAGATACGCAGTATTTT

d_call: -
v_call: TRBV28
j_call: TRBJ1-3
clone_size: once
cdr3_aa: CASSSSTESSGNTIYF
cdr3_nt: TGTGCCAGCAGCTCCTCGACTGAGAGCTCTGGAAACACCATATATTTT

d_call: -
v_call: TRBV7-9
j_call: TRBJ2-1
clone_size: -
cdr3_aa: CASSPSEAQFF
cdr3_nt: TGTGCCAGCAGCCCGAGTGAGGCGCAGTTCTTC

d_call: -
v_call: TRBV30
j_call: TRBJ1-2
clone_size: -
cdr3_aa: CAWRPEFSYGYTF
cdr3_nt: TGTGCCTGGCGACCCGAGTTTTCTTATGGCTACACCTTC

d_call: -
v_call: TRBV6-6
j_call: TRBJ1-5
clone_size: -
cdr3_aa: CASSYEGYQPQHF
cdr3_nt: TGTGCCAGCAGTTACGAGGGTTATCAGCCCCAGCATTTT

d_call: -
v_call: TRBV30
j_call: TRBJ1-4
clone_size: -
cdr3_aa: CAWKITHATNEKLFF
cdr3_nt: TGTGCCTGGAAAATCACTCACGCAACTAATGAAAAACTGTTTTTT

d_call: -
v_call: TRBV28
j_call: TRBJ2-3
clone_size: -
cdr3_aa: CASSFASTDTQYF
cdr3_nt: TGTGCCAGCAGTTTTGCCAGCACAGATACGCAGTATTTT

d_call: TRBD2
v_call: TRBV6-5
j_call: TRBJ2-1
clone_size: -
cdr3_aa: CASSPIAGGVNEQFF
cdr3_nt: TGTGCCAGCAGTCCTATAGCGGGAGGAGTGAATGAGCAGTTCTTC

d_call: TRBD2
v_call: TRBV6-5
j_call: TRBJ2-1
clone_size: -
cdr3_aa: CASSFSGGRNEQFF
cdr3_nt: TGTGCCAGCAGTTTCTCGGGAGGGAGAAATGAGCAGTTCTTC

d_call: TRBD1
v_call: TRBV27
j_call: TRBJ2-3
clone_size: -
cdr3_aa: CASSSTGVTDTQYF
cdr3_nt: TGTGCCAGCAGTTCTACAGGGGTCACAGATACGCAGTATTTT

d_call: -
v_call: TRBV9
j_call: TRBJ2-1
clone_size: -
cdr3_aa: CASSVTPDNEQFF
cdr3_nt: TGTGCCAGCAGCGTGACGCCGGACAATGAGCAGTTCTTC

d_call: TRBD1
v_call: TRBV28
j_call: TRBJ2-7
clone_size: -
cdr3_aa: CASSLDSGTGREQYF
cdr3_nt: TGTGCCAGCAGTTTAGACTCCGGGACAGGGAGGGAGCAGTACTTC